The 8 T cell receptor beta chains reported below all come from one sample, sequenced in a study of shared clonotypes between healthy human individuals. CD45RO-negative, CCR7-selected cells formed the naive CD8 fraction, which excluded terminally differentiated effector memory CD45RA+ cells. Using immunoSEQ multiplex PCR, the repertoire was profiled, and TCRdb retains in-frame clones only, with some absent. The repertoire includes hundreds of thousands of clones, about 96% of them detected once, and 0.095% to 0.13% sits in the top ten. The sequenced sample consisted of naive CD8+ T cells sorted from blood. The receptors here all came from a woman aged 25 to 39 in good health.

V and J are TRBV15 and TRBJ2-3; 9 bases line up with TRBD1. The ends lost 0 bases at V and 0 bases at J; junction bases unmatched: 25. Germline assignment: CDR1 LNHNV and CDR2 YYDKDF (reference sequence). This CDR3 region has 24 residues. The CDR3 nucleotides read TGTGCCACCAGCAGAGATGATGGACAGGGGATACTACTTTACCCCCCTACAAGCACAGATACGCAGTATTTT. Translation gives CATSRDDGQGILLYPPTSTDTQYF.

The chain joins TRBV6-1 to TRBJ2-1, with 10 positions matching TRBD1. The V gene end was trimmed by 3 bases and the J gene end by 7 bases; junction bases not matched to a gene: 9. The germline V gene has CDR1 MNHNS and CDR2 SASEGT. The CDR3 loop spans 16 amino acids. CDR3 bases: TGTGCCAGCAGTGAGCTGGACAGGGGGATTGATAATGAGCAGTTCTTC. It is translated as CASSELDRGIDNEQFF.

This sequence joins TRBV5-5 and TRBJ2-7; tentative D call: TRBD1 (6 bases). The V end was cut by 5 bases, the J end by 3 bases, with 12 bases between. This CDR3 spans 13 amino acids. The germline CDR1 and CDR2 sequences are SGHKS and YYEKEE (reference sequence). In nucleotides, the CDR3 is TGTGCCAGCAGACAGACAGGCTACTACGAGCAGTACTTC. It is translated as CASRQTGYYEQYF.

The CDR3 sequence is CASSLWGTNEKLFF. CDR3 in DNA: TGTGCCAGCAGTTTATGGGGTACTAATGAAAAACTGTTTTTT. The chain joins TRBV27 to TRBJ1-4, with no clear D. The V end was cut by 1 base, the J end by 2 bases, with 5 bases between. The germline V gene has CDR1 MNHEY and CDR2 SMNVEV (reference sequence). The length of the CDR3 is 14 residues.

Points on this clone: The sample holds other DNA sequences that translate to the same CDR3. The gene calls are TRBV5-4 and TRBJ2-7; D may be TRBD2 (6 bases). Germline lookup yields CDR1 SGHNT and CDR2 YYREEE (reference sequence). CDR3 size: 11 residues. V was clipped by 3 bases and J by 7 bases, with 8 bases between them. CDR3 DNA: TGTGCCAGCAGCTCGGCGGGGGAGCAGTACTTC. Translating it yields CASSSAGEQYF. Combining the CDR3 with reference TRBV5-4 and TRBJ2-7 gives the whole variable domain ETGVTQSPTHLIKTRGQQVTLRCSSQSGHNTVSWYQQALGQGPQFIFQYYREEENGRGNFPPRFSGLQFPNYSSELNVNALELDDSALYLCASSSAGEQYFGPGTRLTVT.

The chain employs TRBV11-3 and TRBJ2-1, with D perhaps TRBD2 (5 bases). V lost 4 bases and J lost 8, with 15 bases in between. Germline values: CDR1 SGHNT, CDR2 YENEEA. The CDR3 totals 14 residues. The CDR3 spells CASSSLEASDEQFF. The DNA of the CDR3 is TGTGCCAGCAGCTCGTTGGAGGCAAGCGATGAGCAGTTCTTC.

The V gene is TRBV7-8, the J gene TRBJ1-3, with unresolved D. The CDR3 totals 16 residues. Germline CDR1 is SGHVS and CDR2 is FQNEAQ. Trimming removed 5 bases at V and 4 bases at J, with 18 bases between. This chain's CDR3 is CASSPSGGMGGNTIYF. The CDR3 bases are TGTGCCAGCAGCCCATCGGGTGGGATGGGCGGAAACACCATATATTTT.

The chain links TRBV28 to TRBJ1-2; no reliable D call. The CDR3 length is 13 residues. Trimming removed 8 bases at V and 0 bases at J, with 10 bases between. The V gene's germline CDR1 is MDHEN and CDR2 SYDVKM. The CDR3 is CASRELTNYGYTF. The CDR3 DNA is TGTGCCAGCCGCGAACTTACTAACTATGGCTACACCTTC.